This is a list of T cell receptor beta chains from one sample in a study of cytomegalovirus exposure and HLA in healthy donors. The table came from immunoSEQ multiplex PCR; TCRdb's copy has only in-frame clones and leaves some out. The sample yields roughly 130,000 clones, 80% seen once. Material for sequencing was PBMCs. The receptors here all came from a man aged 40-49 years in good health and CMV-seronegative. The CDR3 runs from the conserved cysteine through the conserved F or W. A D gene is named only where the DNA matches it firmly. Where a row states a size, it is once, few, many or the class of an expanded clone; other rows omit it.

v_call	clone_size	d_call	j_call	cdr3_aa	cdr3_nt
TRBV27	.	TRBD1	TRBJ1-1	CASSEYRGTEAFF	TGTGCCAGCAGTGAATACAGGGGTACTGAAGCTTTCTTT
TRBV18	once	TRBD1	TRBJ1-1	CASSWGQENTEAFF	TGTGCCAGCTCATGGGGACAGGAAAACACTGAAGCTTTCTTT
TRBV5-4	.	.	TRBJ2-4	CASSLGTSKNIQYF	TGTGCCAGCAGCTTAGGGACAAGCAAAAACATTCAGTACTTC
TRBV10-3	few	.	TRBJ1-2	CAISEPTNYGYTF	TGTGCCATCAGTGAGCCTACTAACTATGGCTACACCTTC
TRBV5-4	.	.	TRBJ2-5	CASSLGQTKETQYF	TGTGCCAGCAGCTTGGGACAGACAAAAGAGACCCAGTACTTC
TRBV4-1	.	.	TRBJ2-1	CASSLRDSIYNEQFF	TGCGCCAGCAGCCTGCGGGACAGCATCTACAATGAGCAGTTCTTC
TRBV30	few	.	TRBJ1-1	CAWDRNTEAFF	TGTGCCTGGGACAGGAACACTGAAGCTTTCTTT
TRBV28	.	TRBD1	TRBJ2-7	CASSLAGQGSYEQYF	TGTGCCAGCAGTTTAGCGGGACAGGGTTCCTACGAGCAGTACTTC
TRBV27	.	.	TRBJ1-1	CASSLWRGAEAFF	TGTGCCAGCAGTTTGTGGCGGGGCGCTGAAGCTTTCTTT
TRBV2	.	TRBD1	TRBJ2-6	CANGQGAAGANVLTF	TGTGCCAATGGACAGGGGGCTGCTGGGGCCAACGTCCTGACTTTC
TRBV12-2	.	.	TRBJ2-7	CASRSQYPGTGTSGSLSYEQYF	TGTGCAAGTCGCTCGCAGTACCCCGGGACCGGGACTAGCGGGAGTCTTTCGTACGAGCAGTACTTC
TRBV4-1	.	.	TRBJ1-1	CASSQDFGGGRTEAFF	TGCGCCAGCAGCCAAGATTTCGGCGGGGGCCGGACTGAGGCTTTCTTT
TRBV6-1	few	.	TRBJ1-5	CASSERTAQPQHF	TGTGCCAGCAGTGAGAGGACTGCTCAGCCCCAGCATTTT
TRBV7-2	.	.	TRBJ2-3	CASSSLAGDTQYF	TGTGCCAGCAGCTCATTAGCTGGAGATACGCAGTATTTT
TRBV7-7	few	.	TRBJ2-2	CASRNQDTGELFF	TGTGCCAGCAGGAACCAGGACACCGGGGAGCTGTTTTTT